This entry concerns a single TCR beta chain. Its specificity is unknown. Trimming took off 2 bases at V and 1 base at J, with 10 bases between the two ends. The CDR3 totals 15 residues. CDR1 is MNHEY and CDR2 is SVGAGI in the germline V gene. The test was conducted at deep level. Profiling relied on immunoSEQ multiplex PCR, and the TCRdb table lists in-frame clones only, not all of them. The sample lists hundreds of thousands of clones, around 78% occurring once. This entry belongs to a study of shared clonotypes between healthy human individuals. Findings of the study overall: Sampling was confined to blood; repertoires within tissues likely differ. Sequencing depth was predicted to influence how clonotypes are shared among donors. Despite large depth, rarefaction showed incomplete sorted-subset sequencing.

The genes are TRBV6-5 and TRBJ2-3, with D unresolved. Sample: memory CD4+ T cells sorted from blood. Subset of the sample: CD45RA-negative fraction. This TCR was sampled from a woman between 25 and 40 years old in good health. The CDR3, as DNA: TGTGCCAGCAGTTACCAAAAAGAGGGCACAGATACGCAGTATTTT. Residues: CASSYQKEGTDTQYF.